Below are 28 T cell receptor beta chains sequenced from a single sample in a study of graft-versus-host responses after intestinal transplantation. Produced via immunoSEQ multiplex PCR; TCRdb's table is partial and in-frame only. The table includes around 100,000 clones, approximately 92% detected once. Their recognized antigens are unknown. This specimen was unstimulated CD4+ T cells sorted from spleen or lymph node cells, taken before transplant. The source is a human donor who was the organ donor for an intestinal transplant.

This sequence joins TRBV18 and TRBJ2-1; TRBD2 aligns across 10 bases. Germline CDR1 KGHSH, CDR2 LQKENI. Unmatched junction bases numbered 5, after V lost 1 base and J lost 8 bases. The CDR3 spans 15 residues. The CDR3 DNA reads as TGTGCCAGCTCACCACTAGCGGGAGGTGGGGATGAGCAGTTCTTC. Translated, it gives CASSPLAGGGDEQFF. Full variable domain (rest looked up from reference TRBV18 and TRBJ2-1): NAGVMQNPRHLVRRRGQEARLRCSPMKGHSHVYWYRQLPEEGLKFMVYLQKENIIDESGMPKERFSAEFPKEGPSILRIQQVVRGDSAAYFCASSPLAGGGDEQFFGPGTRLTVL.

The chain carries TRBV19 and TRBJ1-1; the D is unclear. The V end lost 2 bases, the J end lost 7 bases, and 8 bases lay between the germline ends. Germline V gives CDR1 LNHDA, CDR2 SQIVND (reference sequence). The length of the CDR3 is 12 residues. The CDR3, as DNA: TGTGCCAGTAGTATAAGGAACGGTGAAGCTTTCTTT. Encoded protein: CASSIRNGEAFF. Using reference TRBV19 and TRBJ1-1 for the parts outside the CDR3, the full variable domain is DGGITQSPKYLFRKEGQNVTLSCEQNLNHDAMYWYRQDPGQGLRLIYYSQIVNDFQKGDIAEGYSVSREKKESFPLTVTSAQKNPTAFYLCASSIRNGEAFFGQGTRLTVV.

The rearrangement joins TRBV7-8 to TRBJ2-3; unclear D gene. The CDR3 consists of 18 residues. Germline CDR1 and CDR2: SGHVS and FQNEAQ. V was shortened by 1 base and J by 1 base, with 18 bases between the two germline ends. The CDR3, as DNA: TGTGCCAGCAGCTTAGAGGTCTTGTTCGGCGGCGGCACAGATACGCAGTATTTT. Amino acids: CASSLEVLFGGGTDTQYF. The complete variable domain, with remaining parts taken from reference TRBV7-8 and TRBJ2-3, reads GAGVSQSPRYKVAKRGQDVALRCDPISGHVSLFWYQQALGQGPEFLTYFQNEAQLDKSGLPSDRFFAERPEGSVSTLKIQRTQQEDSAVYLCASSLEVLFGGGTDTQYFGPGTRLTVL.

The chain is built from TRBV6-5 and TRBJ1-1; D unresolved. V was cut by 0 bases and J by 4 bases, with 9 bases left in between. This CDR3 comprises 14 residues. Germline loops: CDR1 MNHEY, CDR2 SVGAGI. CDR3 in DNA: TGTGCCAGCAGTTACTCGAGAGAGACCACTGAAGCTTTCTTT. Encoded protein: CASSYSRETTEAFF.

J is TRBJ1-1 and V is TRBV11-2, with 10 bases that match TRBD1. Germline loops: CDR1 SGHAT, CDR2 FQNNGV. The CDR3 length is 16 residues. The ends lost 1 base at V and 2 bases at J; junction bases unmatched: 4. The CDR3 region is CASSLGGTGVNTEAFF. DNA for the CDR3: TGTGCCAGCAGCTTAGGGGGGACAGGGGTAAACACTGAAGCTTTCTTT.

The chain uses TRBV6-5 and TRBJ2-7; D is undetermined. CDR1 is MNHEY, CDR2 SVGAGI, per germline. Deletions cut 4 bases from V and 1 base from J, with 8 bases between. The CDR3 length is 13 residues. For the CDR3, the DNA is TGTGCCAGCAGTTTTGGGGAATCCTACGAGCAGTACTTC. Protein product: CASSFGESYEQYF.

The rearrangement links TRBV10-3 to TRBJ1-1, with D hard to call. CDR3 length: 13 residues. Per the germline V gene, CDR1 is ENHRY and CDR2 is SYGVKD. Trimming took off 7 bases at V and 3 bases at J, with 12 bases between the two ends. The DNA for the CDR3 is TGTGCCATCACTTCTAGGGAGGACACTGAAGCTTTCTTT. The encoded protein is CAITSREDTEAFF.

Judged by abundance, this clone is medium-sized. The chain couples TRBV10-3 to TRBJ1-2; D is perhaps TRBD1 (5 bases). CDR3 length equals 14 residues. In germline, CDR1 is ENHRY, CDR2 SYGVKD. The V gene lost 4 bases and the J gene lost 3 bases, with 12 bases spanning the gap. DNA for the CDR3: TGTGCCATCAGTGCCCCGGGACCGCACTATGGCTACACCTTC. Translating gives CAISAPGPHYGYTF.

The chain employs TRBV5-6 and TRBJ1-2; 8 bases fit TRBD1. V gave up 3 bases and J gave up 4 bases; unmatched junction bases: 11. This CDR3 has 16 residues. The V gene's germline CDR1 is SGHDT and CDR2 YYEEEE. Here the CDR3 DNA reads TGTGCCAGCAGCTACGGGACAGGCGGGCTTGGCTATGGCTACACCTTC. Residues: CASSYGTGGLGYGYTF.

J is TRBJ1-1 and V is TRBV28, with a weak D call TRBD1 (6 bases). Germline V lookup: CDR1 MDHEN, CDR2 SYDVKM. V gave up 3 bases and J gave up 4 bases, with 12 bases separating them. The CDR3 loop spans 14 amino acids. The CDR3 is CASSFPGASTEAFF. The CDR3 nucleotides read TGTGCCAGCAGTTTCCCGGGGGCGAGCACTGAAGCTTTCTTT.

This clone occurred once. The chain uses TRBV19 and TRBJ2-1; TRBD2 agrees at 12 bases. The CDR3 has 15 amino acids. The V gene end was trimmed by 6 bases and the J gene end by 4 bases; junction bases not matched to a gene: 4. Germline CDR1 LNHDA, CDR2 SQIVND (reference sequence). CDR3 nucleotide sequence: TGTGCCAGTAGGCGGACTAGCGGGATATACAATGAGCAGTTCTTC. Amino acid sequence: CASRRTSGIYNEQFF.

The V call is TRBV9, the J call TRBJ2-5; 14 nucleotides match TRBD2. The J call may be in error: the DNA end matches TRBJ2-7 better. CDR1 and CDR2 from the germline V gene are SGDLS and YYNGEE. This CDR3 is 15 amino acids long. CDR3 residues: CASSVGLAGGYEQYF. CDR3 sequence (DNA): TGTGCCAGCAGCGTAGGACTAGCGGGAGGGTACGAGCAGTACTTC.

This chain connects TRBV27 to TRBJ2-7, with D possibly TRBD2 on 5 matching bases. The germline V and J ends were trimmed by 3 bases and 4 bases, with 16 bases remaining between them. Germline V CDR1 and CDR2: MNHEY, SMNVEV (reference sequence). The CDR3 extends over 15 amino acids. The CDR3 protein is CASSFRGSVMYEQYF. The CDR3 region has the DNA TGTGCCAGCAGTTTTCGAGGGAGTGTGATGTACGAGCAGTACTTC.

V is TRBV6-1 and J is TRBJ2-3; D uncertain. The V gene lost 7 bases and the J gene lost 2 bases, with 13 bases spanning the gap. The CDR3 extends over 14 amino acids. Germline values: CDR1 MNHNS, CDR2 SASEGT. CDR3 sequence (DNA): TGTGCCAGCAAGGTAGGAAGGGCCACAGATACGCAGTATTTT. Protein product: CASKVGRATDTQYF.

The chain employs TRBV6-1 and TRBJ1-3; no clear D. The CDR3 totals 14 residues. Trimming pared 4 bases from V and 4 bases from J, leaving 11 bases between. Germline V gene lookup returns CDR1 MNHNS and CDR2 SASEGT. In DNA form, the CDR3 reads TGTGCCAGCAGTGCGGCGGGGTTCGGAAACACCATATATTTT. Amino acids: CASSAAGFGNTIYF.

On this clone itself: In the same sample, other DNA sequences code for this CDR3. The chain combines TRBV6-5 with TRBJ2-5, with D unclear. CDR1 and CDR2 from the germline V gene are MNHEY and SVGAGI. Between the trimmed V and J ends, which lost 2 bases and 1 base, there was a span of 2 bases. The length of the CDR3 is 12 residues. The CDR3 is CASSYPQETQYF. CDR3 nucleotide sequence: TGTGCCAGCAGTTACCCCCAAGAGACCCAGTACTTC.

There are a few counts of this clone. This CDR3 is also generated by other DNA sequences in the sample. This rearrangement joins TRBV6-1 to TRBJ2-5; no reliable D call. V lost 5 bases to trimming and J lost 4 bases, with 5 bases between them. Germline V gene sequence: CDR1 MNHNS, CDR2 SASEGT. The CDR3 covers 11 residues. The CDR3 loop reads CASSYSETQYF. CDR3 nucleotides: TGTGCCAGCAGTTATTCAGAGACCCAGTACTTC.

The rearrangement joins TRBV6-5 to TRBJ2-7, with D hard to call. V lost 6 bases and J 3 bases, leaving 12 bases between the germline ends. The germline CDR1 and CDR2 sequences are MNHEY and SVGAGI. This CDR3 region has 13 residues. The CDR3 here is CASSLDLGYEQYF. The DNA for the CDR3 is TGTGCCAGCAGCCTCGACCTGGGCTACGAGCAGTACTTC.

This chain uses TRBV1 with TRBJ2-7. TRBV1 is an annotated pseudogene. This CDR3 is built from 15 residues. DNA for the CDR3: TGCACCAGCAGCCAAGATCACTCCAGCTCCTACGAGCAGTACTTC. It encodes CTSSQDHSSSYEQYF.

The chain couples TRBV11-2 to TRBJ1-1; possibly TRBD1 for D (6 bases). V lost 5 bases to trimming and J lost 0 bases, with 10 bases between them. Looked up from germline, CDR1 is SGHAT and CDR2 is FQNNGV. This CDR3 contains 14 residues. The CDR3 spells CASSATGLNTEAFF. The CDR3 coding sequence is TGTGCCAGCAGCGCGACAGGTTTGAACACTGAAGCTTTCTTT.

This clone was counted between two and nine times. The DNA for the CDR3 is TGCAGCGTTGGAGGGGACCAGGGATGGGAGACCCAGTACTTC. Translated: CSVGGDQGWETQYF. This rearrangement joins TRBV29-1 to TRBJ2-5; the D gene could be TRBD1 or TRBD2 (5 bases each). Germline CDR1 SQVTM, CDR2 ANQGSEA. This CDR3 has 14 residues. V was trimmed by 4 bases and J by 5 bases, leaving 17 bases between them.

The chain recombines TRBV18 with TRBJ2-1; TRBD2 matches at 9 bases. Germline trimming cut 0 bases from V and 4 bases from J; bases unmatched to any gene: 4. Germline V gives CDR1 KGHSH, CDR2 LQKENI. The CDR3 totals 16 residues. CDR3 coding DNA: TGTGCCAGCTCACCACCGGGTAGCGGGAGTTACAATGAGCAGTTCTTC. Protein: CASSPPGSGSYNEQFF.

The chain joins TRBV28 to TRBJ1-4, with 11 bases that match TRBD1. There are 15 residues in the CDR3. CDR1 is MDHEN and CDR2 is SYDVKM in the germline V gene. With 5 bases clipped from V and 6 bases from J, the junction kept 5 bases outside the gene matches. In DNA, the CDR3 is TGTGCCAGCAGTATACCGGGACAGGGGGATGAAAAACTGTTTTTT. Residues: CASSIPGQGDEKLFF.

V and J are TRBV28 and TRBJ1-4; 8 bases align to TRBD1. This CDR3 has 15 amino acids. V shed 4 bases, J shed 6 bases, and the junction held 7 bases outside the gene matches. Germline CDR1 MDHEN, CDR2 SYDVKM. The CDR3 spells CASSSWTGKDEKLFF. Here the CDR3 DNA reads TGTGCCAGCAGTTCCTGGACAGGGAAGGATGAAAAACTGTTTTTT.

The chain carries TRBV6-1 and TRBJ2-7; 9 bases agree with TRBD1. The CDR3 has 14 amino acids. The J segment lost 5 bases and the V segment lost 4 bases, leaving 6 bases of the junction unmatched. CDR1 is MNHNS and CDR2 is SASEGT in the germline V gene. The CDR3 region has the DNA TGTGCCAGCAGTGTGGCGGGACAGGGAAACGAGCAGTACTTC. Encoded protein: CASSVAGQGNEQYF.

About this clone: Additional DNA sequences in this sample encode the identical CDR3. The V call is TRBV11-2, the J call TRBJ2-1; 11 nucleotides line up with TRBD1. J lost 5 bases, V lost 5 bases, and 17 bases had no gene match. In germline, CDR1 is SGHAT, CDR2 FQNNGV. The CDR3 covers 19 residues. CDR3 in DNA: TGTGCCAGCAGCGGGGGACAGGGGGGGGGCGGGAGCAACCACAATGAGCAGTTCTTC. Residues: CASSGGQGGGGSNHNEQFF.

V and J are TRBV9 and TRBJ2-7, with TRBD1 matching over 8 bases. V trimming: 3 bases; J trimming: 4 bases; junction bases outside the gene matches: 6. Looked up from germline, CDR1 is SGDLS and CDR2 is YYNGEE. The CDR3 covers 14 residues. The CDR3 protein is CASSGQGQGYEQYF. The DNA for the CDR3 is TGTGCCAGCAGCGGGCAAGGACAGGGTTACGAGCAGTACTTC.

V usage is TRBV4-3 and J usage is TRBJ2-5; perhaps TRBD1 as D (5 bases). This CDR3 contains 16 residues. Germline lookup yields CDR1 LGHNA and CDR2 YSLEER. The ends were cut back, 0 bases at V and 5 bases at J, with 16 bases in the middle. As DNA, the CDR3 is TGCGCCAGCAGCCAAGATCGGGCCTCAGGGCGGGAGACCCAGTACTTC. Encoded protein: CASSQDRASGRETQYF.